This TCR beta chain was profiled in a study of patients and donors after allogeneic stem cell transplantation. This clonotype was counted at least ten times. TCRdb re-derived calls from the RT-PCR reads in MiXCR, one entry per CDR3 protein. In the table there are 900,000 to 1,000,000 distinct CDR3 sequences, roughly 18% of which are singletons. CDR1 and CDR2 from the germline V gene are MNHEY and SVGEGT. This CDR3 region has 18 residues. Germline trimming cut 6 bases from V and 6 bases from J; bases unmatched to any gene: 14. This clonotype originated in a human donor who was either an allogeneic HSCT recipient or a stem cell or donor lymphocyte infusion donor (not recorded which). It is not recorded whose cells these are; they may come from a transplant donor. The genes are TRBV6-2 or TRBV6-3 and TRBJ2-1; 13 nucleotides align to TRBD2. The sequenced material came from blood, either unsorted or a sorted T cell fraction (not recorded which). The CDR3 protein is CASSSGTSGADRRNEQFF. The CDR3 DNA reads TGTGCCAGCAGCAGTGGGACTAGCGGGGCCGATAGACGCAATGAGCAGTTCTTC.